The rows below give T cell receptor beta chains drawn from one sample of a study of cytomegalovirus exposure and HLA in healthy donors. Assay: immunoSEQ multiplex PCR; the TCRdb copy retains only in-frame clones and omits some. Here the sample spans around 100,000 clones, 65% being singletons. Specimen: PBMCs. Receptor source: a man in his thirties or forties in good health and CMV-seropositive. Both conserved end residues are part of each CDR3. The D gene is left open where the match is weak. Clone size is shown for a subset of rows, as once, few, many or a class of expanded clone.

TRBJ1-1 | . | TRBD1 | TRBV7-9 | CSGSRGQGNAFF | TGTTCCGGCAGCCGGGGACAGGGCAATGCTTTCTTT
TRBJ1-5 | . | . | TRBV30 | CAWSVQFNQPQHF | TGTGCCTGGAGTGTACAGTTCAATCAGCCCCAGCATTTT
TRBJ1-5 | . | TRBD1 | TRBV19 | CASSRQGQPQHF | TGTGCCAGTAGCCGACAGGGGCAGCCCCAGCATTTT
TRBJ2-5 | . | TRBD2 | TRBV4-2 | CASSQVRSGGAQETQYF | TGTGCCAGCAGCCAAGTAAGGAGCGGGGGGGCCCAAGAGACCCAGTACTTC
TRBJ1-4 | . | . | TRBV6-5 | CASSEVRGGVKLFF | TGTGCCAGCAGTGAGGTCCGTGGGGGGGTAAAACTGTTTTTT
TRBJ1-5 | . | . | TRBV18 | CASSPGGRNQPQHF | TGTGCCAGCTCACCAGGAGGGAGGAATCAGCCCCAGCATTTT
TRBJ2-7 | . | TRBD1 | TRBV6-1 | CASSSGTGGIEQYF | TGTGCCAGCAGTTCTGGGACAGGGGGCATCGAGCAGTACTTC
TRBJ2-3 | . | . | TRBV21-1 | CARVEGTSTDTQYF | TGTGCCAGAGTCGAGGGTACTAGCACAGATACGCAGTATTTT
TRBJ1-1 | . | TRBD1 | TRBV5-1 | CASSLEGTEYTEAFF | TGCGCCAGCAGCTTGGAAGGGACAGAATACACTGAAGCTTTCTTT
TRBJ2-1 | once | . | TRBV11-3 | CASSLGAGEQFF | TGTGCCAGCAGCTTAGGCGCGGGTGAGCAGTTCTTC
TRBJ1-4 | . | . | TRBV6-5 | CASNPTGPNEKLFF | TGTGCCAGCAACCCGACAGGTCCTAATGAAAAACTGTTTTTT
TRBJ2-1 | few | TRBD2 | TRBV11-2 | CASRHGTSGGNEQFF | TGTGCCAGCAGGCATGGGACTAGCGGGGGAAATGAGCAGTTCTTC
TRBJ1-1 | few | TRBD1 | TRBV6-5 | CASSATGTGEAFF | TGTGCCAGCAGCGCCACCGGGACAGGTGAAGCTTTCTTT
TRBJ2-1 | few | TRBD2 | TRBV15 | CATSRAGGGSFSYNEQFF | TGTGCCACCAGCAGAGCGGGCGGGGGGTCGTTCTCCTACAATGAGCAGTTCTTC
TRBJ2-7 | . | TRBD2 | TRBV5-1 | CASSLGPSGEQYF | TGCGCCAGCAGCTTGGGGCCTAGCGGCGAGCAGTACTTC
TRBJ2-1 | . | TRBD2 | TRBV29-1 | CSVEVGRGGSYNEQFF | TGCAGCGTTGAAGTAGGACGCGGGGGGTCCTACAATGAGCAGTTCTTC
TRBJ2-2 | . | . | TRBV10-3 | CAISESGPPGELFF | TGTGCCATCAGTGAGTCGGGGCCTCCTGGGGAGCTGTTTTTT
TRBJ1-2 | . | . | TRBV30 | CAWSLIGGGYTF | TGTGCCTGGAGTCTTATTGGAGGGGGCTACACCTTC
TRBJ1-1 | . | TRBD1 | TRBV5-1 | CASSPDRVGTEAFF | TGCGCCAGCAGCCCGGACAGGGTAGGAACTGAAGCTTTCTTT
TRBJ2-7 | . | TRBD2 | TRBV11-2 | CASSPTRGGLHEQYF | TGTGCCAGCAGCCCAACCCGGGGGGGGTTACACGAGCAGTACTTC
TRBJ1-1 | few | . | TRBV4-1 | CASSQDVAGAMTEAFF | TGCGCCAGCAGCCAAGATGTGGCAGGGGCTATGACTGAAGCTTTCTTT
TRBJ2-7 | . | . | TRBV11-2 | CASSLYRVHEQYF | TGTGCCAGCAGCTTATATCGGGTACACGAGCAGTACTTC
TRBJ2-5 | few | . | TRBV6-6 | CASSYAGHGETQYF | TGTGCCAGCAGTTACGCAGGGCATGGGGAGACCCAGTACTTC
TRBJ2-7 | few | TRBD1 | TRBV4-1 | CASSLPGDRAYEQYF | TGCGCCAGCAGCCTGCCTGGGGACAGAGCCTACGAGCAGTACTTC
TRBJ2-3 | . | TRBD2 | TRBV4-1 | CASSPAGLAGYTDTQYF | TGCGCCAGCAGCCCGGCCGGACTAGCGGGATACACAGATACGCAGTATTTT
TRBJ2-3 | few | . | TRBV6-6 | CASSYLDTQYF | TGTGCCAGCAGTTACCTAGATACGCAGTATTTT
TRBJ1-6 | . | TRBD1 | TRBV5-1 | CASGDREDSPLHF | TGCGCCAGCGGGGACAGGGAAGATTCACCCCTCCACTTT
TRBJ2-5 | few | TRBD2 | TRBV2 | CASRSQTSGGETQYF | TGTGCCAGCAGAAGCCAGACTAGCGGGGGGGAGACCCAGTACTTC
TRBJ2-5 | . | TRBD2 | TRBV7-2 | CASSGTSGVYQETQYF | TGTGCCAGCAGCGGGACTAGCGGGGTGTACCAAGAGACCCAGTACTTC
TRBJ1-2 | . | TRBD1 | TRBV6-4 | CASSDTPGTANYGYTF | TGTGCCAGCAGTGACACCCCCGGGACAGCTAACTATGGCTACACCTTC
TRBJ2-7 | . | . | TRBV6-4 | CASTGGGYNEQYF | TGTGCCAGTACTGGAGGGGGCTACAACGAGCAGTACTTC
TRBJ2-7 | few | TRBD1 | TRBV15 | CATSKDRPYEQYF | TGTGCCACCAGCAAGGACAGGCCCTACGAGCAGTACTTC
TRBJ2-1 | once | . | TRBV5-4 | CASSLGIAAEQFF | TGTGCCAGCAGCTTGGGTATCGCGGCTGAGCAGTTCTTC
TRBJ1-6 | . | TRBD1 | TRBV6-1 | CASNPTGGYNSPLHF | TGTGCCAGCAATCCAACAGGGGGCTATAATTCACCCCTCCACTTT
TRBJ1-4 | few | TRBD1 | TRBV6-1 | CASSVTGALNEKLFF | TGTGCCAGCAGTGTTACAGGGGCCCTTAATGAAAAACTGTTTTTT
TRBJ2-2 | . | TRBD2 | TRBV11-2 | CASSTLAGGLLWAGELFF | TGTGCCAGCAGCACACTAGCGGGGGGGCTCCTGTGGGCCGGGGAGCTGTTTTTT
TRBJ2-3 | . | . | TRBV21-1 | CASSKPKLVSRADTQYF | TGTGCCAGCAGCAAACCCAAACTAGTTAGTAGGGCAGATACGCAGTATTTT
TRBJ2-7 | . | . | TRBV6-6 | CASSPNLISYEQYF | TGTGCCAGCAGCCCAAATCTAATCTCCTACGAGCAGTACTTC
TRBJ2-7 | few | TRBD1 | TRBV5-5 | CASRSPGQAYEQYF | TGTGCCAGCAGGTCCCCGGGACAGGCCTACGAGCAGTACTTC
TRBJ1-1 | . | . | TRBV11-2 | CASSSLGALEAFF | TGTGCCAGCAGCTCCTTAGGGGCCCTTGAAGCCTTCTTT
TRBJ2-2 | . | . | TRBV25-1 | CASRPQGKNTGELFF | TGTGCCAGCAGACCCCAGGGCAAGAACACCGGGGAGCTGTTTTTT
TRBJ1-1 | . | . | TRBV7-9 | CASSRTENTEAFF | TGTGCCAGCAGCCGTACAGAGAACACTGAAGCTTTCTTT